These 4 T cell receptor beta chains originate from one sample sequenced in a study of T cell repertoires in cytomegalovirus infection. One entry per CDR3 protein, called by TCRdb with MiXCR from the reads. The sample lists 510,000 or so distinct CDR3 sequences, more than 20% occurring once. The specimen was PBMCs. These receptors were taken from a human donor in good health (CMV status not recorded). Some clones in this sample may be carry-over from other donors' samples.

This clonotype was detected a few times. The chain recombines TRBV5-6 with TRBJ1-3; D remains unclear. The CDR3 spans 15 residues. Germline-derived CDR1 and CDR2 are SGHDT and YYEEEE. V was shortened by 4 bases and J by 3 bases, with 14 bases between the two germline ends. Here the CDR3 DNA reads TGTGCCAGCAGCCAAGGACCCGAGAATGGAAACACCATATATTTT. Translation gives CASSQGPENGNTIYF.

The chain employs TRBV12-3 or TRBV12-4 and TRBJ1-1; no reliable D call. This CDR3 contains 15 residues. V dropped 2 bases and J dropped 0 bases, with 10 bases sitting between them. The CDR3 is CASSLNPGVNTEAFF. The DNA of the CDR3 is TGTGCCAGCAGTTTAAATCCGGGCGTGAACACTGAAGCTTTCTTT.

The genes are TRBV20-1 and TRBJ2-3; tentatively, D is TRBD1 or TRBD2 (5 bases each). Germline V gene sequence: CDR1 DFQATT, CDR2 SNEGSKA (reference sequence). The CDR3 is 15 amino acids. Trimming stripped 3 bases from V and 6 bases from J, with 19 bases between. CDR3 protein: CSARTGTDPRDTQYF. CDR3 in DNA: TGCAGTGCTAGGACCGGGACGGACCCTCGGGATACGCAGTATTTT.

For this clonotype: A single base separates this from a much larger clone, so it may be a read error. The V gene is TRBV9, the J gene TRBJ2-3; 10 positions match TRBD2. The J segment lost 0 bases and the V segment lost 0 bases, leaving 1 base of the junction unmatched. Per germline, CDR1 SGDLS and CDR2 YYNGEE. The CDR3 consists of 16 residues. The CDR3 coding sequence is TGTGCCAGCAGCGTAGGGGGACTAGCGAGCACAGATACGCAGTATTTT. Its protein is CASSVGGLASTDTQYF.